The clone carrying this T cell receptor (beta chain) was seen repeatedly, ten times or more. The antigen remains undetermined. In germline, CDR1 is SEHNR, CDR2 FQNEAQ (reference sequence). The CDR3 covers 13 residues. Trimming took off 6 bases at V and 6 bases at J, with 15 bases between the two ends. TCRdb ran MiXCR on the 5' RACE reads and lists one entry per CDR3 protein. This table has some 120,000 distinct CDR3 sequences, approximately 15% appearing once. This sample was taken from a study of T-cell memory formation after mild COVID-19. General study results and limits: Clones contracting across day 15 to 85 had a balanced CD4/CD8 profile; later expanding clones leaned CD4+.

Sequenced: PBMCs or a T cell subset sorted from them (not recorded which). This clonotype was sampled from an adult woman who had mild COVID-19 (a few samples of this study predate the infection). Cell type and time point are not known. The rearrangement uses TRBV7-9 and TRBJ2-7; D gene uncertain. CDR3 nucleotides: TGTGCCAGCAGGCCCCGTGGGTCGGGCGAGCAGTACTTC. Amino acids: CASRPRGSGEQYF.